The present TCR beta chain was sequenced within a study of blood T cells in healthy people across ages (dated by TCRdb to 2015 to 2017). Turning to the overall study: In model experiments, template switching captured roughly one uniquely barcoded TCR beta cDNA molecule for every two T cells. To track age-related changes in TCR beta repertoire diversity, the study relied on deep sequencing normalized with unique cDNA molecular identifiers. Donors were grouped into four age groups: young (average approximately 15 years), middle-aged (roughly 40), aged (about 59) and long-lived (82). Donors of different ages were randomly distributed across sequencing lanes to avoid experimental bias. Using the same blood draw, the study looked at two additional independent replicas of 1 million unique cDNA reads for two donors, one aged 18 to 30 and the other aged 80 or older. Results the study describes overall, beyond this receptor: Because donor CMV infection status was unknown, age-related changes in expanded clonotypes were potentially confounded. Observed TCR beta diversity correlated strongly with the percentage of naive T cells measured by flow cytometry. Bulk unsorted PBMC profiling prevented conclusive comparison of naive and antigen-experienced compartments. Estimates of total diversity based on one million sequenced T cells were considered lower bounds and underestimates. The long-lived group showed more naive CD4+ T cells, fewer expanded clones and increased TCR diversity than the aged group, suggesting age selection. As age increased, observed TCR beta diversity per million T cells dropped in a roughly linear way, and a significant reduction was already evident by age about 40.

Donors were 30 to 45 systemically healthy Caucasian individuals from Russia aged roughly 6 to 95 years. Approximately 9.7 milliliters of peripheral blood were drawn from each donor into EDTA-treated Vacutainer tubes. Ficoll-Paque density-gradient centrifugation was used to isolate PBMCs, with at least 6 million obtained per sample. Total RNA, at least 6 micrograms per sample, was extracted from PBMCs with Trizol reagent. The percentages of naive CD45RAhigh/CD27high T cells were determined by flow cytometry on a PBMC aliquot from every donor. There are a few counts of this clonotype. The clone's antigen remains unknown. Nothing much larger sits one base from this clone, and base qualities are not available. Library construction relied on 5' RACE. A second roughly 6 to 11 cycle PCR used a sample-barcoded 5' primer and a J-beta primer mix. A template-switch 5' adaptor carrying 12 random nucleotides introduced a unique molecular identifier onto each TCR beta cDNA molecule. Each sample yielded at least 3 million CDR3-containing paired-end reads. First-strand cDNA was synthesized from all RNA with the Mint cDNA synthesis kit, primed by a TRBC-specific oligonucleotide. Following uracil-DNA glycosylase treatment, all cDNA underwent a first 18-cycle PCR with the universal primers M1SS and BC2_uni_R. Processing in the source paper ran as follows. For normalization, 1 million high-quality reads, each with a distinct molecular identifier, were randomly selected from each sample. Instead of being binned into consensus sequences, reads with shared molecular identifiers were discarded. CDR3 identification, clonotype clustering and error correction used MiTCR with a Q25 quality threshold and the strictest error-elimination algorithm. Lower-bound total TCR beta diversity was estimated with a nonparametric unseen species model using Euler transformation. TCRdb trimmed public reads at Q25 via fastp, called clones via MiXCR and kept in-frame beta chains. Entries that share a CDR3 protein sequence are merged under the most common genes and DNA. These V and J calls rely on TCRdb rather than the paper's analysis. In all, the sample holds around 1,800,000 distinct CDR3 sequences, and about 39% of those were seen once. The top ten clones comprise approximately 22% of the sample.

Trimming removed 3 bases from V and 0 bases from J, leaving 11 bases between the germline ends. As encoded in the germline V gene, CDR1 is KGHSH while CDR2 is LQKENI. The CDR3 starts with the cysteine, ends with the phenylalanine, and has 15 residues. Just the 45-base CDR3 DNA is kept, in frame starting at base 1. Recombination joined TRBV18 with TRBJ1-2; TRBD1 could be the D gene, as 5 bases match. Source material: blood. This clonotype was obtained from a human donor in good health. For the CDR3, the sequence is CASSPRTPANYGYTF. The bases are TGTGCCAGCTCACCCAGGACACCCGCTAACTATGGCTACACCTTC.